Reported below is one T cell receptor beta chain. What it binds is unknown. Profiled with immunoSEQ multiplex PCR; TCRdb holds only in-frame clones, not every one. The table shows 50,000 to 60,000 clones, with 82% occurring only once. These data belong to a study of OX40 agonist ivuxolimab in advanced cancers. Study details: Intravenous ivuxolimab was administered to patients every 2 weeks at 0.01 to 10 mg/kg. Partial responses were achieved by three patients: one hepatocellular carcinoma, two cutaneous melanoma.

Study-level findings and limits: At 0.1 to 3.0 mg/kg and by week 6, CD4+ and CD8+ T cells in the blood had expanded clonally. Among the lowest peripheral clonal expansion occurred in 0.1-3.0 mg/kg partial responders.

The CDR3 loop spans 11 amino acids. V lost 3 bases to trimming and J lost 5 bases, with 5 bases between them. Per the germline V gene, CDR1 is MNHNS and CDR2 is SASEGT. The clonotype originates from an adult with an advanced solid tumor such as melanoma, head and neck, liver or kidney cancer. The input for sequencing was CD4+ or CD8+ T cells sorted from blood, taken in a trial of the OX40 agonist ivuxolimab. The chain employs TRBV6-1 and TRBJ2-7, with D hard to call. The CDR3 protein is CASSEVHEQYF. CDR3 coding DNA: TGTGCCAGCAGTGAGGTTCACGAGCAGTACTTC.